A selection of T cell receptor beta chains follows, all from one sample in a study of OX40 agonist ivuxolimab in advanced cancers. Sequencing was performed with immunoSEQ multiplex PCR; in TCRdb, only in-frame clones are kept and a portion is missing. The table has 40,000 to 45,000 clones, around 87% seen once. The sequencing used CD4+ or CD8+ T cells sorted from blood, collected in a trial of the OX40 agonist ivuxolimab. Receptors were obtained from an adult with an advanced solid tumor such as melanoma, head and neck, liver or kidney cancer. Each CDR3 is given with its conserved first and last residue. A D gene is named only where the DNA matches it firmly. For some rows the clone size is stated as once, few or many, or as a class when expanded; others skip it.

D gene	clone size	V gene	J gene	CDR3 DNA	CDR3 protein
NA	once	TRBV6-1	TRBJ1-3	TGTGCCAGCAGTGATCAGGGCGCCGGAAACACCATATATTTT	CASSDQGAGNTIYF
NA	once	TRBV7-2	TRBJ2-5	TGTGCCAGCAGCCAAATGGGGGGGGGCAGCCCAGAGACCCAGTACTTC	CASSQMGGGSPETQYF
TRBD1	NA	TRBV28	TRBJ1-1	TGTGCCAGCAGTACACCCGGGACAGAGCGTGCTTTCTTT	CASSTPGTERAFF
NA	NA	TRBV6-4	TRBJ2-7	TGTGCCAGCAGTGAAGGGGCAGGAGACTCCTACGAGCAGTACTTC	CASSEGAGDSYEQYF
NA	once	TRBV6-5	TRBJ1-2	TGTGCCAGCAGGTGGATGGGGGCTAACTATGGCTACACCTTC	CASRWMGANYGYTF
TRBD1	NA	TRBV30	TRBJ1-6	TGTGCCTGGAGTGTAATCCGGGACAGGGGTGCACCCCTCCACTTT	CAWSVIRDRGAPLHF
NA	NA	TRBV11-2	TRBJ2-2	TGTGCCAGCAGCTTACCCTTCGGGGAGAACACCGGGGAGCTGTTTTTT	CASSLPFGENTGELFF
TRBD1	NA	TRBV7-2	TRBJ2-5	TGTGCCAGCAGCTACACGAGGACAGGGAGAGGGAGCCAAGAGACCCAGTACTTC	CASSYTRTGRGSQETQYF
NA	once	TRBV2	TRBJ2-3	TGTGCCAGCAGTGACTGGTCGACAGATACGCAGTATTTT	CASSDWSTDTQYF
NA	NA	TRBV18	TRBJ2-7	TGTGCCAGCTCACTATTAGTTGATGGCTACGAGCAGTACTTC	CASSLLVDGYEQYF
NA	NA	TRBV18	TRBJ2-7	TGTGCCAGCTCACCAGATTCAAACTACTACGAGCAGTACTTC	CASSPDSNYYEQYF
NA	NA	TRBV4-1	TRBJ2-7	TGCGCCAGCAGCCAAGGGGAAGGACGCGAGCAGTACTTC	CASSQGEGREQYF
TRBD1	NA	TRBV2	TRBJ2-7	TGTGCCAGCAGTACTAGTCGGGACAGGGGGCCCGAGCAGTACTTC	CASSTSRDRGPEQYF
NA	NA	TRBV7-2	TRBJ1-1	TGTGCCAGCAGCTTCGGGGTTCACACTGAAGCTTTCTTT	CASSFGVHTEAFF
NA	NA	TRBV5-1	TRBJ2-5	TGCGCCAGCAGCTTGTCCCACCCGGACAGAGAGACCCAGTACTTC	CASSLSHPDRETQYF
NA	NA	TRBV5-4	TRBJ2-7	TGTGCCAGCAGCTTAGGCGGCGAAAGCTCCTACGAGCAGTACTTC	CASSLGGESSYEQYF
TRBD2	NA	TRBV28	TRBJ2-2	TGTGCCAGCAGTTTTGCGGGAGTAAACACCGGGGAGCTGTTTTTT	CASSFAGVNTGELFF
NA	NA	TRBV25-1	TRBJ1-1	TGTGCCAGCAGCCAACAGCCGAACACTGAAGCTTTCTTT	CASSQQPNTEAFF
TRBD2	NA	TRBV7-2	TRBJ2-1	TGTGCCAGCAGCTTAGGCCCGGGACTAGGTCAGGATGAGCAGTTCTTC	CASSLGPGLGQDEQFF
NA	NA	TRBV19	TRBJ2-7	TGTGCCAGTAGGAGCCCTGACAGTTCCTACGAGCAGTACTTC	CASRSPDSSYEQYF
NA	once	TRBV18	TRBJ2-5	TGTGCCAGCTCACCAATCACCGGAGAGGAGACCCAGTACTTC	CASSPITGEETQYF
TRBD2	NA	TRBV5-1	TRBJ2-5	TGCGCCAGCAGCTTGGGGACTAGCGGAGGGGAGACCCAGTACTTC	CASSLGTSGGETQYF
TRBD2	once	TRBV2	TRBJ2-2	TGTGCCAGCAGTGTAAGGTCTAGCGGAGACACCGGGGAGCTGTTTTTT	CASSVRSSGDTGELFF
NA	NA	TRBV19	TRBJ2-6	TGTGCCAGTAGTATAGATAAGAGACCTGGGGCCAACGTCCTGACTTTC	CASSIDKRPGANVLTF
NA	NA	TRBV7-2	TRBJ1-4	TGTGCCAGCAGCTTAGACAGTTCTAATGAAAAACTGTTTTTT	CASSLDSSNEKLFF
NA	NA	TRBV11-1	TRBJ1-4	TGTGCCAGCCATTTGCCCATCGGGCATTCAGGAGGTAATGAAAAACTGTTTTTT	CASHLPIGHSGGNEKLFF
NA	NA	TRBV2	TRBJ2-1	TGTGCCAGCAGTGAAGGCCCCTACAATGAGCAGTTCTTC	CASSEGPYNEQFF
TRBD2	NA	TRBV7-2	TRBJ2-5	TGTGCCAGCAGAAAGACTAGCGGGGGTGTAGAGACCCAGTACTTC	CASRKTSGGVETQYF
NA	few	TRBV4-1	TRBJ2-3	TGCGCCAGCAGCCAAGCTCGCTTGGGTAGCACAGATACGCAGTATTTT	CASSQARLGSTDTQYF
NA	NA	TRBV18	TRBJ2-2	TGTGCCAGCTCACCGCTGGGGGGGCTCGCCGGGGAGCTGTTTTTT	CASSPLGGLAGELFF
NA	NA	TRBV30	TRBJ1-2	TGTGCCTGGAGTGTAACAGGGTCCCAGGGCTACACCTTC	CAWSVTGSQGYTF
TRBD1	NA	TRBV6-5	TRBJ2-1	TGTGCCACCTGGCGGGACAGGGTGGACAATGAGCAGTTCTTC	CATWRDRVDNEQFF
NA	NA	TRBV5-1	TRBJ2-5	TGCGCCAGCAGCTTGGGCCAGCAGGGGGAGACCCAGTACTTC	CASSLGQQGETQYF
NA	NA	TRBV5-5	TRBJ1-2	TGTGCCAGCAGCCCGACCGTTATGGGGGGCTACACCTTC	CASSPTVMGGYTF
NA	NA	TRBV15	TRBJ2-3	TGTGCCACCAGCAGAGATTTAGAGTCGGGCATAAATACGCAGTATTTT	CATSRDLESGINTQYF
TRBD1	NA	TRBV19	TRBJ1-5	TGTGCCAGTAACGCGGGACAGGGCATCGGTCAGCCCCAGCATTTT	CASNAGQGIGQPQHF
NA	NA	TRBV11-1	TRBJ2-3	TGTGCCAGCAGCTTATTTTTAAACACAGATACGCAGTATTTT	CASSLFLNTDTQYF
NA	NA	TRBV6-1	TRBJ2-5	TGTGCCAGCAGTGTTGAGGGAGAGACCCAGTACTTC	CASSVEGETQYF
NA	NA	TRBV6-1	TRBJ1-2	TGTGCCAGCAGTGAGGGGTGGTCGGACCTCAACTATGGCTACACCTTC	CASSEGWSDLNYGYTF
TRBD1	NA	TRBV10-3	TRBJ1-1	TGTGCCATCAGCGCTGGGACAGCCTGGGCGGGCACTGAAGCTTTCTTT	CAISAGTAWAGTEAFF
TRBD1	NA	TRBV6-1	TRBJ2-2	TGTGCCAGCAGTGACCGTGGACAGGGGGACACCGGGGAGCTGTTTTTT	CASSDRGQGDTGELFF
TRBD2	NA	TRBV7-9	TRBJ2-3	TGTGCCAGCAGCTTACCCGGTAGAGCGGGAAGCACAGATACGCAGTATTTT	CASSLPGRAGSTDTQYF
TRBD1	NA	TRBV19	TRBJ2-6	TGTGCCAGTAGTAGGCAGGGGGCCTCTGGGGCCAACGTCCTGACTTTC	CASSRQGASGANVLTF
NA	NA	TRBV7-2	TRBJ1-2	TGTGCCAGCAGCCCCGGGGGGGACACCTATGGCTACACCTTC	CASSPGGDTYGYTF
TRBD1	few	TRBV18	TRBJ2-7	TGTGCCAGCTCACCCGAACAGGGGTCCTCGGGCGAGCAGTACTTC	CASSPEQGSSGEQYF
NA	NA	TRBV11-3	TRBJ2-1	TGTGCCAGCAGCCAATCGCGGGAAGGGGAGCAGTTCTTC	CASSQSREGEQFF
NA	NA	TRBV4-2	TRBJ1-5	TGTGCCAGCAGCCGTGATAGCAATCAGCCCCAGCATTTT	CASSRDSNQPQHF
NA	NA	TRBV6-5	TRBJ2-2	TGTGCCAGCAGTTACTCAGGCGGGACCGGGGAGCTGTTTTTT	CASSYSGGTGELFF
TRBD1	NA	TRBV11-2	TRBJ2-1	TGTGCCAGCAGCTCCCGGACAGGGGTCAGTGAGCAGTTCTTC	CASSSRTGVSEQFF
NA	NA	TRBV11-2	TRBJ1-1	TGTGCCAGCAGCTTTGGACCGGGGGGCGAAGCTTTCTTT	CASSFGPGGEAFF
NA	NA	TRBV27	TRBJ2-3	TGTGCCAGCAGTCCGCACGGGACAATCACAGATACGCAGTATTTT	CASSPHGTITDTQYF
NA	NA	TRBV6-5	TRBJ2-7	TGTGCCAGCAGTTCCGGACTTGGCTCCTACGAGCAGTACTTC	CASSSGLGSYEQYF